The 14 T cell receptor beta chains below all came from one sample that was sequenced in a study of T cell responses to AZD1222 COVID-19 vaccine. The data were produced by immunoSEQ multiplex PCR, yet TCRdb's version contains in-frame clones alone and is incomplete. The profile shows more than 85,000 clones, roughly 84% of them singletons. Material: peripheral blood, obtained on day 0 of AZD1222 vaccination. Receptors originate from an adult in good health.

The chain uses TRBV5-1 and TRBJ1-4; TRBD1 is a possible D gene (5 bases). The CDR3 consists of 15 residues. V lost 4 bases and J lost 0, with 10 bases in between. From germline, CDR1 is SGHRS and CDR2 YFSETQ. CDR3 in amino acids: CASSQDSATNEKLFF. CDR3 DNA: TGCGCCAGCAGCCAAGACAGTGCAACTAATGAAAAACTGTTTTTT.

The CDR3 reads CASSFGLSGREKLFF. The CDR3 bases are TGCGCCAGCAGCTTCGGACTCTCCGGTCGGGAAAAACTGTTTTTT. The V gene is TRBV5-1, the J gene TRBJ1-4; D is uncertain. The germline CDR1 and CDR2 sequences are SGHRS and YFSETQ. The ends were cut back, 2 bases at V and 8 bases at J, with 16 bases in the middle. The CDR3 extends over 15 amino acids.

The J gene is TRBJ2-5, the V gene TRBV12-3 or TRBV12-4; tentatively, D is TRBD2 (5 bases). The CDR3 runs 13 residues. V dropped 3 bases and J dropped 6 bases, with 11 bases sitting between them. Written as DNA, the CDR3 is TGTGCCAGCAGTTTCGGGGTCCTAAAGACCCAGTACTTC. The encoded protein is CASSFGVLKTQYF.

The CDR3 coding sequence is TGTGCCAGCAGCGACTCAACAGGACAGGGAACTGAAGCTTTCTTT. It is translated as CASSDSTGQGTEAFF. The V call is TRBV9, the J call TRBJ1-1, with 8 bases fitting TRBD1. The germline gives CDR1 SGDLS, CDR2 YYNGEE. The CDR3 sequence is 15 residues long. V dropped 3 bases and J dropped 5; count of bases not matched to a gene: 9. The whole variable domain, filled in from reference TRBV9 and TRBJ1-1, reads DSGVTQTPKHLITATGQRVTLRCSPRSGDLSVYWYQQSLDQGLQFLIQYYNGEERAKGNILERFSAQQFPDLHSELNLSSLELGDSALYFCASSDSTGQGTEAFFGQGTRLTVV.

This chain links TRBV30 with TRBJ1-1; D is uncertain. Deletions cut 2 bases from V and 1 base from J, with 8 bases between. The germline CDR1 and CDR2 sequences are GTSNPN and SVGIG (reference sequence). The CDR3 covers 13 residues. The CDR3 loop is CAWSPQKNTEAFF. The CDR3 region has the DNA TGTGCCTGGAGTCCCCAGAAGAACACTGAAGCTTTCTTT.

The rearrangement joins TRBV2 to TRBJ1-4, with 9 bases that match TRBD1. CDR1 is SNHLY and CDR2 is FYNNEI in the germline V gene. This CDR3 is 16 amino acids long. V dropped 7 bases and J dropped 6; count of bases not matched to a gene: 12. The CDR3 region has the DNA TGTGCCAGCACAGTGGACCCCACAGGGGGCGATGAAAAACTGTTTTTT. It encodes CASTVDPTGGDEKLFF.

This clone was seen a handful of times. The rearrangement links TRBV19 to TRBJ2-2, with D unclear. This CDR3 comprises 15 residues. The V and J ends lost 2 bases and 1 base respectively, with 8 bases between them. Germline V gives CDR1 LNHDA, CDR2 SQIVND (reference sequence). The CDR3: CASSIMAVNTGELFF. Written as DNA, the CDR3 is TGTGCCAGTAGTATAATGGCAGTGAACACCGGGGAGCTGTTTTTT. Full variable domain (outside the CDR3, taken from reference TRBV19 and TRBJ2-2): DGGITQSPKYLFRKEGQNVTLSCEQNLNHDAMYWYRQDPGQGLRLIYYSQIVNDFQKGDIAEGYSVSREKKESFPLTVTSAQKNPTAFYLCASSIMAVNTGELFFGEGSRLTVL.

V and J are TRBV4-1 and TRBJ1-1; D is perhaps TRBD1 (5 bases). Trimming took off 3 bases at V and 7 bases at J, with 12 bases between the two ends. The CDR3 has 13 residues. Germline V gene sequence: CDR1 MGHRA, CDR2 YSYEKL. The CDR3 loop is CASSHRGPLEAFF. The CDR3 DNA sequence: TGCGCCAGCAGCCATAGGGGACCACTTGAAGCTTTCTTT.

This chain links TRBV10-3 with TRBJ2-2; 9 bases fit TRBD2. The germline gives CDR1 ENHRY, CDR2 SYGVKD. The V and J ends lost 3 bases and 8 bases, in that order; junction bases with no gene match: 7. The CDR3 spans 15 residues. This CDR3 reads CAISDDASGIGELFF. The CDR3 DNA follows: TGTGCCATCAGTGACGACGCTAGCGGGATTGGGGAGCTGTTTTTT.

The chain has TRBV9 and TRBJ1-2; TRBD1 aligns across 8 bases. Per the germline V gene, CDR1 is SGDLS and CDR2 is YYNGEE. The CDR3 is 16 amino acids. The J segment lost 5 bases and the V segment lost 0 bases, leaving 9 bases of the junction unmatched. The CDR3 DNA follows: TGTGCCAGCAGCGTAGATCCCCAGGGGGCCTCTTATGGCTACACCTTC. This translates into CASSVDPQGASYGYTF.

This clone was seen a single time. V and J are TRBV2 and TRBJ1-1; TRBD1 matches at 7 bases. Germline V gene lookup returns CDR1 SNHLY and CDR2 FYNNEI. The CDR3 is made up of 12 amino acids. Trimming removed 6 bases from V and 7 bases from J; junction bases left unmatched: 5. The CDR3 nucleotides read TGTGCCAGCAGCCCTTGGGACAGTGAAGCTTTCTTT. Encoded protein: CASSPWDSEAFF.

In its sample, this clone was seen once. DNA of the CDR3: TGCGCCAGCAGCTTGACAGGGGCCTATGGCTACACCTTC. Amino acids: CASSLTGAYGYTF. The rearrangement joins TRBV5-1 to TRBJ1-2; 7 bases line up with TRBD1. CDR3 size: 13 residues. Germline lookup yields CDR1 SGHRS and CDR2 YFSETQ. V was clipped by 1 base and J by 4 bases; unmatched bases: 1.

This rearrangement joins TRBV19 to TRBJ2-7; D not resolved. CDR3 length equals 13 residues. V was pared by 4 bases and J by 4 bases, with 11 bases between. The V gene's germline CDR1 is LNHDA and CDR2 SQIVND (reference sequence). The CDR3 DNA follows: TGTGCCAGTAGTAGGGCGAACAGTTACGAGCAGTACTTC. Its protein is CASSRANSYEQYF.

J is TRBJ2-3 and V is TRBV24-1; a possible D gene is TRBD1 (5 bases). CDR1 and CDR2 (germline): KGHDR, SFDVKD. The CDR3 is 17 amino acids. V lost 4 bases and J lost 2, with 18 bases in between. The CDR3 spells CATSERGRPSITDTQYF. The CDR3 coding sequence is TGTGCCACCAGTGAAAGGGGTCGGCCTTCCATCACAGATACGCAGTATTTT.